The 30 T cell receptor beta chains below were found in one sample sequenced in a study of Ad26.COV2.S vaccination and SARS-CoV-2 variants. The treatment was: about 20 received Ad26.COV2.S at low or high dose, single or two shots; roughly five received placebo; per-sample allocation not given. Day 63 following the first vaccine or placebo injection was when the samples were taken. Here immunoSEQ multiplex PCR was the method, and the copy in TCRdb shows in-frame clones only, minus some. The table lists roughly 300,000 clones, about 87% of them singletons. The sample was peripheral blood, taken in a trial of Ad26.COV2.S vaccine versus placebo. These receptors came from a person aged 18-65 years who received the Ad26.COV2.S COVID-19 vaccine or a placebo.

The V and J genes are TRBV19 and TRBJ1-4, with unresolved D. Germline V gives CDR1 LNHDA, CDR2 SQIVND (reference sequence). This CDR3 comprises 11 residues. The V gene lost 3 bases and the J gene lost 7 bases, with 3 bases spanning the gap. CDR3 DNA: TGTGCCAGTAGTATCACTGAAAAACTGTTTTTT. This encodes CASSITEKLFF.

This rearrangement joins TRBV3-1 (or the pseudogene TRBV3-2) to TRBJ1-4; weak D call: TRBD1 (6 bases). The germline V gene has CDR1 LGHDT and CDR2 YNNKEL (reference sequence). V was shortened by 6 bases and J by 7 bases, with 15 bases between the two germline ends. The CDR3 extends over 14 amino acids. The CDR3 loop is CASRLPQGFEKLFF. CDR3 in DNA: TGTGCCAGCAGACTCCCACAGGGTTTTGAAAAACTGTTTTTT.

This chain uses TRBV19 with TRBJ1-5; D remains ambiguous. This CDR3 has 13 residues. CDR1 is LNHDA and CDR2 is SQIVND in the germline V gene (reference sequence). V was shortened by 7 bases and J by 0 bases, with 7 bases between the two germline ends. The CDR3 loop is CASNKYSNQPQHF. In DNA form, the CDR3 reads TGTGCCAGTAACAAGTATAGCAATCAGCCCCAGCATTTT.

The J gene is TRBJ1-1, the V gene TRBV4-1; a weak D match, TRBD1 (6 bases). The germline V gene encodes CDR1 MGHRA and CDR2 YSYEKL. V lost 4 bases and J 6 bases, leaving 12 bases between the germline ends. This CDR3 comprises 13 residues. DNA of the CDR3: TGCGCCAGCAGCCGACAACAGGGAGCTGAAGCTTTCTTT. This sequence encodes CASSRQQGAEAFF.

The chain joins TRBV10-3 to TRBJ2-7; 8 nucleotides agree with TRBD1. Trimming removed 11 bases from V and 5 bases from J; junction bases left unmatched: 11. Germline lookup yields CDR1 ENHRY and CDR2 SYGVKD. This CDR3 is built from 13 residues. The CDR3 region is CAVSQGASDEQYF. DNA for the CDR3: TGTGCCGTGTCTCAGGGGGCGTCGGACGAGCAGTACTTC.

The table lists this clone with a count of one. This chain links TRBV27 with TRBJ2-7; 7 positions match TRBD1. Germline lookup yields CDR1 MNHEY and CDR2 SMNVEV (reference sequence). The CDR3 is 14 amino acids. V lost 4 bases to trimming and J lost 0 bases; unmatched junction nucleotides: 3. Here the CDR3 DNA reads TGTGCCAGCAGTTCCGGGACAGCCTCCTACGAGCAGTACTTC. This sequence encodes CASSSGTASYEQYF.

The chain uses TRBV2 and TRBJ2-7, with 7 bases identical to TRBD2. V was clipped by 4 bases and J by 11 bases; unmatched bases: 5. The CDR3 is 11 residues long. Germline CDR1 SNHLY, CDR2 FYNNEI. DNA for the CDR3: TGTGCCAGCAGTGTGCGCCGGGAGGAGTACTTC. It specifies CASSVRREEYF.

This sequence joins TRBV19 and TRBJ2-3; tentative D call: TRBD1 (6 bases). The V gene's germline CDR1 is LNHDA and CDR2 SQIVND (reference sequence). Trimming took off 5 bases at V and 4 bases at J, with 16 bases between the two ends. This CDR3 spans 15 amino acids. CDR3: CASSGPGQSADTQYF. The CDR3 DNA sequence: TGTGCCAGTAGTGGGCCCGGACAGAGCGCAGATACGCAGTATTTT.

The CDR3 sequence is CAGSTGEDGYGYTF. CDR3 coding DNA: TGTGCCGGCTCGACAGGGGAGGATGGATATGGCTACACCTTC. This chain joins TRBV7-8 and TRBJ1-2; 8 bases align to TRBD1. Germline V lookup: CDR1 SGHVS, CDR2 FQNEAQ. The V and J ends lost 11 bases and 5 bases, in that order; junction bases with no gene match: 13. This CDR3 contains 14 residues.

The rearrangement uses TRBV27 and TRBJ1-2, with 9 bases fitting TRBD1. The V gene's germline CDR1 is MNHEY and CDR2 SMNVEV (reference sequence). J was trimmed by 7 bases and V by 0 bases; bases with no gene match: 6. This CDR3 contains 15 residues. The CDR3 sequence: CASSLSGQGRRGYTF. CDR3 in DNA: TGTGCCAGCAGTTTATCGGGACAGGGCCGGCGTGGCTACACCTTC.

The rearrangement joins TRBV7-3 to TRBJ1-2; TRBD1 is a possible D gene (6 bases). The CDR3 is 16 residues long. Trimming shortened V by 3 bases and J by 8 bases, and 22 bases separated the two germline ends. Germline lookup yields CDR1 SGHTA and CDR2 FQGTGA. The CDR3 here is CASSFLQGIPYDGYTF. CDR3 sequence (DNA): TGTGCCAGCAGCTTCCTACAGGGTATCCCATATGACGGCTACACCTTC.

The V and J genes are TRBV7-3 and TRBJ2-1, with D unclear. Trimming took 2 bases from V and 0 from J, leaving 11 bases between them. Germline CDR1 SGHTA, CDR2 FQGTGA. There are 16 residues in the CDR3. CDR3 bases: TGTGCCAGCAGCTTAGGGCCTCCGAGCTCCTACAATGAGCAGTTCTTC. Protein: CASSLGPPSSYNEQFF.

This chain links TRBV4-3 with TRBJ1-4; TRBD1 agrees at 8 bases. The CDR3 loop spans 15 amino acids. With V trimmed by 0 bases and J by 7 bases, 4 bases remained unmatched. CDR1 is LGHNA, CDR2 YSLEER, per germline. The CDR3 spells CASSQDQGAGEKLFF. In nucleotides, the CDR3 is TGCGCCAGCAGCCAAGATCAGGGGGCGGGTGAAAAACTGTTTTTT.

This rearrangement joins TRBV15 to TRBJ2-1; TRBD1 might be the D (6 bases). Trimming shortened V by 6 bases and J by 4 bases, and 16 bases separated the two germline ends. The CDR3 contains 15 residues. Germline loops: CDR1 LNHNV, CDR2 YYDKDF (reference sequence). CDR3 region: CATSSPGEDYNEQFF. The DNA for the CDR3 is TGTGCCACCAGTAGCCCAGGGGAAGATTACAATGAGCAGTTCTTC.

CDR3 residues: CASSYGPEETQYF. CDR3 DNA sequence: TGTGCCAGCAGTTACGGGCCCGAAGAGACCCAGTACTTC. The chain recombines TRBV6-2 or TRBV6-3 with TRBJ2-5; D remains unclear. The V end lost 2 bases, the J end lost 3 bases, and 7 bases lay between the germline ends. The CDR3 spans 13 residues. CDR1 is MNHEY, CDR2 SVGEGT, per germline.

The genes are TRBV4-3 and TRBJ1-4; D call uncertain. The germline V gene has CDR1 LGHNA and CDR2 YSLEER. This CDR3 region has 15 residues. Trimming shortened V by 2 bases and J by 4 bases, and 11 bases separated the two germline ends. The CDR3 sequence: CASSQRRAHNEKLFF. CDR3 DNA sequence: TGCGCCAGCAGCCAACGCCGGGCCCATAATGAAAAACTGTTTTTT.

The chain joins TRBV5-4 to TRBJ2-5, with a weak D call TRBD1 (5 bases). Germline V gene data show CDR1 as SGHNT and CDR2 as YYREEE (reference sequence). The V end lost 4 bases, the J end lost 3 bases, and 13 bases lay between the germline ends. The CDR3 contains 14 residues. The CDR3 DNA follows: TGTGCCAGCAGCCCCCAGACAGTGAAAGAGACCCAGTACTTC. This translates into CASSPQTVKETQYF.

This clone was seen only once. This rearrangement joins TRBV27 to TRBJ1-6, with D possibly matching TRBD1 (6 bases). This CDR3 region has 15 residues. Germline V gives CDR1 MNHEY, CDR2 SMNVEV (reference sequence). The V gene lost 8 bases and the J gene lost 3 bases, with 14 bases spanning the gap. The CDR3 nucleotides are TGTGCCAGCCGCGGCAGGGGTAACTATAATTCACCCCTCCACTTT. Translating it yields CASRGRGNYNSPLHF.

Concerning this clone: Other DNA sequences within the sample encode an identical CDR3. The rearrangement uses TRBV12-3 or TRBV12-4 and TRBJ2-5; unclear D gene. V gave up 6 bases and J gave up 5 bases, with 7 bases separating them. The CDR3 length is 11 residues. CDR3 coding DNA: TGTGCCAGCAGCTTACAGGAGACCCAGTACTTC. It translates to CASSLQETQYF.

The gene calls are TRBV9 and TRBJ2-2; 8 bases line up with TRBD2. Germline values: CDR1 SGDLS, CDR2 YYNGEE. The CDR3 covers 18 residues. With 0 bases clipped from V and 2 bases from J, the junction kept 9 bases outside the gene matches. CDR3 sequence: CASSVAGLAGVNTGELFF. The CDR3 DNA reads TGTGCCAGCAGCGTAGCCGGGCTAGCGGGTGTTAACACCGGGGAGCTGTTTTTT. Drawing the rest from reference TRBV9 and TRBJ2-2, the complete variable domain is DSGVTQTPKHLITATGQRVTLRCSPRSGDLSVYWYQQSLDQGLQFLIQYYNGEERAKGNILERFSAQQFPDLHSELNLSSLELGDSALYFCASSVAGLAGVNTGELFFGEGSRLTVL.

V usage is TRBV5-6 and J usage is TRBJ2-2; 8 bases are a match to TRBD1. The CDR3 is made up of 15 amino acids. V dropped 4 bases and J dropped 6; count of bases not matched to a gene: 8. CDR1 is SGHDT and CDR2 is YYEEEE in the germline V gene. CDR3 nucleotides: TGTGCCAGCAGCCCTGACAGGGGAGGTTCCGGGGAGCTGTTTTTT. Its protein product is CASSPDRGGSGELFF.

The V and J genes are TRBV19 and TRBJ1-2; a possible D gene is TRBD1 (5 bases). Trimming took off 7 bases at V and 5 bases at J, with 20 bases between the two ends. The CDR3 consists of 15 residues. The germline V gene encodes CDR1 LNHDA and CDR2 SQIVND (reference sequence). The CDR3 loop is CASTHRGRVRYGYTF. The CDR3 bases are TGTGCCAGTACCCATAGGGGCAGGGTACGGTATGGCTACACCTTC. Drawing the rest from reference TRBV19 and TRBJ1-2, the complete variable domain is DGGITQSPKYLFRKEGQNVTLSCEQNLNHDAMYWYRQDPGQGLRLIYYSQIVNDFQKGDIAEGYSVSREKKESFPLTVTSAQKNPTAFYLCASTHRGRVRYGYTFGSGTRLTVV.

This chain links TRBV11-3 with TRBJ2-3, with 9 positions matching TRBD2. The CDR3 contains 14 residues. The germline V gene encodes CDR1 SGHNT and CDR2 YENEEA. The ends lost 6 bases at V and 1 base at J; junction bases unmatched: 2. Here the CDR3 DNA reads TGTGCCAGCAGGCGACTAGCGGGCACAGATACGCAGTATTTT. The encoded protein is CASRRLAGTDTQYF.

This clone showed up just once. The chain combines TRBV3-1 (or the pseudogene TRBV3-2) with TRBJ1-4, with 10 bases identical to TRBD1. The CDR3 is made up of 20 amino acids. The germline gives CDR1 LGHDT, CDR2 YNNKEL (reference sequence). Trimming at V came to 0 bases and at J to 1 base, leaving 11 bases not matched to a gene. In DNA, the CDR3 is TGTGCCAGCAGCCAAGATTCGAGGACAGGGGGTTTAATAACTAATGAAAAACTGTTTTTT. Translation: CASSQDSRTGGLITNEKLFF.

This chain links TRBV7-9 with TRBJ2-3; D remains unclear. This CDR3 comprises 17 residues. V gave up 5 bases and J gave up 1 base, with 19 bases separating them. Looked up from germline, CDR1 is SEHNR and CDR2 is FQNEAQ (reference sequence). This CDR3 reads CASSPRRPHPRTDTQYF. The CDR3 DNA is TGTGCCAGCAGCCCTCGACGGCCTCACCCCCGCACAGATACGCAGTATTTT.

The chain has TRBV27 and TRBJ2-7; D is possibly TRBD2 (5 bases). CDR3 length: 14 residues. Trimming shortened V by 3 bases and J by 2 bases, and 11 bases separated the two germline ends. Germline V CDR1 and CDR2: MNHEY, SMNVEV (reference sequence). DNA for the CDR3: TGTGCCAGCAGTTTGGGCGGGTTGCCCTACGAGCAGTACTTC. Its protein product is CASSLGGLPYEQYF.

This chain joins TRBV27 and TRBJ2-7; D is possibly TRBD2 (6 bases). Trimming cost V 3 bases and J 1 base, with 25 bases left between them. The CDR3 has 19 amino acids. Germline CDR1 is MNHEY and CDR2 is SMNVEV (reference sequence). CDR3 bases: TGTGCCAGCAGTTTTAGGAGGGCTCCCCAGGGCGGGAAGTCCTACGAGCAGTACTTC. It encodes CASSFRRAPQGGKSYEQYF.

The chain is built from TRBV7-2 and TRBJ1-2, with D possibly TRBD1 on 6 matching bases. V lost 4 bases, J lost 1 base, and 10 bases lay in between. CDR3 size: 14 residues. Germline V gene data show CDR1 as SGHTA and CDR2 as FQGNSA. CDR3 in amino acids: CASSSKGVNYGYTF. CDR3 bases: TGTGCCAGCAGCTCCAAGGGGGTTAACTATGGCTACACCTTC.

The V and J genes are TRBV5-1 and TRBJ2-5; the match to TRBD2 covers 9 bases. The V gene end was trimmed by 4 bases and the J gene end by 2 bases; junction bases not matched to a gene: 3. CDR1 is SGHRS, CDR2 YFSETQ, per germline. The CDR3 is made up of 14 amino acids. CDR3 amino acids: CASSLRGGQETQYF. The CDR3 coding sequence is TGCGCCAGCAGCCTGCGGGGGGGACAAGAGACCCAGTACTTC.

As DNA, the CDR3 is TGTGCCAGCTCACCACAAAGCGGGGCCACCTACGAGCAGTACTTC. It translates to CASSPQSGATYEQYF. The gene calls are TRBV18 and TRBJ2-7, with 7 bases lining up with TRBD2. Germline V lookup: CDR1 KGHSH, CDR2 LQKENI. CDR3 length: 15 residues. Trimming at V came to 1 base and at J to 2 bases, leaving 5 bases not matched to a gene.